The TCR beta chain described here comes from a study of T cells in Graves' hyperthyroidism and ophthalmopathy. The investigators amplified TCR beta CDR3 regions from RNA transcripts. The TCR CDR3 was amplified in a first-round RT-PCR using the HTBI primer set. TCRdb re-called the multiplex PCR reads with MiXCR, one entry per CDR3 protein. The profile covers 200,000 to 300,000 distinct CDR3 sequences, with about 24% appearing a single time and roughly 40% taken by the ten largest. Germline values: CDR1 DFQATT, CDR2 SNEGSKA (reference sequence). The CDR3 extends over 15 amino acids. V was pared by 0 bases and J by 8 bases, with 14 bases between. Study-level results: Most expanded thyroid clonotypes above 0.001 recurred in blood.

In regard to this clonotype: The antigen is not known.

Ophthalmopathy in the patients scored at least 3 on Clinical Activity Score and at least 4 on NOSPECS grade, lasting under 3 months. Uncontrolled infection, other autoimmune disease, pregnancy or lactation led to exclusion. Sequencing input: blood. This TCR came from a woman aged 40 to 50 with Graves' ophthalmopathy. The chain carries TRBV20-1 and TRBJ1-6; D remains unclear. The CDR3 bases are TGCAGTGCTAGAGACTCCACCCGGACGGATTCACCCCTCCACTTT. It yields the protein CSARDSTRTDSPLHF.